These 13 T cell receptor beta chains were sequenced from one sample in a study of T cell repertoires in cytomegalovirus infection. TCRdb re-called the reads through MiXCR, storing one row per CDR3 protein. The repertoire consists of fewer than 550,000 distinct CDR3 sequences, with about 30% occurring once and the leading ten covering around 13%. Sequenced: PBMCs. The receptors were gathered from a human donor in good health (CMV status not recorded). Some clones in this sample may be carry-over from other donors' samples.

DNA of the CDR3: TGTGCCATCAGTGAGTCGACTCCGACAGCCATGAACACTGAAGCTTTCTTT. Residues: CAISESTPTAMNTEAFF. The chain employs TRBV10-3 and TRBJ1-1, with D possibly being TRBD1 (5 bases). The CDR3 is made up of 17 amino acids. Germline CDR1 reads ENHRY; CDR2 reads SYGVKD. V shed 0 bases and J shed 0 bases, with 14 bases lying between them.

This chain uses TRBV11-2 with TRBJ2-7; the D is unclear. There are 14 residues in the CDR3. The germline gives CDR1 SGHAT, CDR2 FQNNGV. The V gene lost 0 bases and the J gene lost 0 bases, with 6 bases spanning the gap. The CDR3 sequence: CASSLEYGSYEQYV. As DNA, the CDR3 is TGTGCCAGCAGCTTAGAATACGGCTCCTACGAGCAGTACGTC.

This clonotype occurred a few times. This sequence joins TRBV28 and TRBJ1-1; D gene unclear. Germline CDR1 MDHEN, CDR2 SYDVKM. V was clipped by 5 bases and J by 0 bases, with 4 bases between them. This CDR3 contains 12 residues. CDR3 nucleotides: TGTGCCAGCAGTGAGATGAACACTGAAGCTTTCTTT. Its protein is CASSEMNTEAFF.

The rearrangement uses TRBV29-1 and TRBJ2-3; 8 bases map to TRBD2. Trimming removed 3 bases from V and 0 bases from J; junction bases left unmatched: 20. This CDR3 comprises 20 residues. Germline V CDR1 and CDR2: SQVTM, ANQGSEA. The chain's CDR3 is CSVESKAGVGLLYSTDTQYF. CDR3 DNA sequence: TGCAGCGTTGAGTCAAAAGCGGGAGTGGGCCTCCTCTATAGCACAGATACGCAGTATTTT.

This clonotype has only a few counts. The chain is built from TRBV6-8 and TRBJ1-6; D unresolved. The V and J ends lost 0 bases and 5 bases respectively, with 2 bases between them. CDR1 and CDR2 (germline): MNHGY, SAAAGT. The CDR3 spans 13 residues. In DNA form, the CDR3 reads TGTGCCAGCAGTTACTCGAATAATTCACCCCTCCACTTT. Its protein product is CASSYSNNSPLHF.

The chain is built from TRBV11-2 and TRBJ2-2; no reliable D call. The V end lost 5 bases, the J end lost 2 bases, and 15 bases lay between the germline ends. The CDR3 runs 16 residues. Germline V CDR1 and CDR2: SGHAT, FQNNGV. The CDR3 nucleotides are TGTGCCAGCAGCCCTCTTGGGCGGATTAACACCGGGGAGCTGTTTTTT. Translating gives CASSPLGRINTGELFF.

This clonotype has more than one count but fewer than ten. The V call is TRBV20-1, the J call TRBJ1-5, with D possibly TRBD1 on 6 matching bases. The CDR3 is 13 residues long. The V gene lost 5 bases and the J gene lost 12 bases, with 20 bases spanning the gap. Germline V gene sequence: CDR1 DFQATT, CDR2 SNEGSKA (reference sequence). The CDR3 sequence: CSALFQTTGHQHF. The CDR3 DNA reads as TGCAGTGCTTTGTTTCAAACGACAGGACACCAGCATTTT.

This clonotype has at least ten counts. The V gene is TRBV7-2, the J gene TRBJ2-7; D gene unclear. V lost 5 bases and J lost 0, with 8 bases in between. CDR3 length: 13 amino acids. Germline assignment: CDR1 SGHTA and CDR2 FQGNSA. CDR3 DNA sequence: TGTGCCAGCAGCCCGCCGAGCTCCTACGAGCAGTACTTC. It yields the protein CASSPPSSYEQYF.

This clonotype was counted many times. This chain links TRBV7-2 with TRBJ2-1, with unresolved D. V lost 4 bases and J lost 6, with 13 bases in between. This CDR3 has 14 residues. Looked up from germline, CDR1 is SGHTA and CDR2 is FQGNSA. CDR3 amino acids: CASSSYDWGNEQFF. The DNA of the CDR3 is TGTGCCAGCAGCTCCTACGACTGGGGCAATGAGCAGTTCTTC.

V is TRBV7-9 and J is TRBJ2-1; D possibly corresponds to TRBD2 (6 bases). V lost 5 bases and J 0 bases, leaving 14 bases between the germline ends. The CDR3 is 16 residues long. CDR1 is SEHNR, CDR2 FQNEAQ, per germline (reference sequence). Written as DNA, the CDR3 is TGTGCCAGCAGCGCGGGACCTACCACCTCCTACAATGAGCAGTTCTTC. It yields the protein CASSAGPTTSYNEQFF.

The table lists this clonotype with a few counts. The V and J genes are TRBV4-1 and TRBJ2-5; 8 bases are a match to TRBD2. The CDR3 extends over 15 amino acids. Germline-derived CDR1 and CDR2 are MGHRA and YSYEKL. J lost 5 bases, V lost 3 bases, and 8 bases had no gene match. The CDR3 is CASSQPGLEGETQYF. CDR3 sequence (DNA): TGCGCCAGCAGCCAGCCGGGACTAGAGGGTGAGACCCAGTACTTC.

The J gene is TRBJ1-1, the V gene TRBV29-1, with TRBD1 matching 8 bases. The CDR3 extends over 14 amino acids. V gave up 7 bases and J gave up 5 bases; unmatched junction bases: 12. CDR1 and CDR2 (germline): SQVTM, ANQGSEA. The DNA of the CDR3 is TGCAGCGCCTTGACAGGGGCGGTTCGGACTGAAGCTTTCTTT. It translates to CSALTGAVRTEAFF. Using reference TRBV29-1 and TRBJ1-1 for the parts outside the CDR3, the full variable domain is SAVISQKPSRDICQRGTSLTIQCQVDSQVTMMFWYRQQPGQSLTLIATANQGSEATYESGFVIDKFPISRPNLTFSTLTVSNMSPEDSSIYLCSALTGAVRTEAFFGQGTRLTVV.

The table lists this clonotype with a few counts. This chain connects TRBV2 to TRBJ2-7; TRBD1 matches at 12 bases. The CDR3 covers 13 residues. V lost 11 bases to trimming and J lost 4 bases; unmatched junction nucleotides: 6. Germline loops: CDR1 SNHLY, CDR2 FYNNEI. CDR3 protein: CAGSGQGAYEQYF. CDR3 sequence (DNA): TGTGCCGGATCGGGACAGGGGGCTTACGAGCAGTACTTC.